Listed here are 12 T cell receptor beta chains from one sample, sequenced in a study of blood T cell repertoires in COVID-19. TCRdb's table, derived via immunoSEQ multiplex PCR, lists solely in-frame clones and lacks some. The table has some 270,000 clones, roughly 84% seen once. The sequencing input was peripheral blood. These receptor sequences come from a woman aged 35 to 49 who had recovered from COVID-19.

The CDR3 protein is CASSLERENTEAFF. In DNA, the CDR3 is TGTGCCAGCAGCTTAGAGAGAGAGAACACTGAAGCTTTCTTT. The chain carries TRBV7-9 and TRBJ1-1; D is unresolved. V was clipped by 1 base and J by 1 base, with 7 bases between them. Germline assignment: CDR1 SEHNR and CDR2 FQNEAQ (reference sequence). The CDR3 spans 14 residues.

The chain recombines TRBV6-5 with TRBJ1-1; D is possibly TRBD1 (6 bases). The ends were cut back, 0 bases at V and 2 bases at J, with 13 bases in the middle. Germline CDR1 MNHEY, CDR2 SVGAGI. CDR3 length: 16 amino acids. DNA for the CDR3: TGTGCCAGCAGTTACTCCCGAGGGGGTGTAAACACTGAAGCTTTCTTT. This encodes CASSYSRGGVNTEAFF.

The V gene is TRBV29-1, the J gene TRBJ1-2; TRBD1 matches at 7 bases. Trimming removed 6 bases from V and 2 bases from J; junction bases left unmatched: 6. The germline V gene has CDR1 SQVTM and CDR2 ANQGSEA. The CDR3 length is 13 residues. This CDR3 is CSVKPGGNYGYTF. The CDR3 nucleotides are TGCAGCGTGAAACCAGGGGGGAACTATGGCTACACCTTC.

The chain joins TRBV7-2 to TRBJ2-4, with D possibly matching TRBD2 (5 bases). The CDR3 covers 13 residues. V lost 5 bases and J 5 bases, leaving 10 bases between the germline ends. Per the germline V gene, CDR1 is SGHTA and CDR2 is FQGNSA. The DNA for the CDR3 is TGTGCCAGCAGCCTAGGACTCCAAAACATTCAGTACTTC. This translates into CASSLGLQNIQYF.

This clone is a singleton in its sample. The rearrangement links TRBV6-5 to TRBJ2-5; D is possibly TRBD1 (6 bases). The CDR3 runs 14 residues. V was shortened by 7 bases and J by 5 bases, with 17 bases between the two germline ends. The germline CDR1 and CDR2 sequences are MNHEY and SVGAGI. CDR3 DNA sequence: TGTGCCAGCATTGGTGGGGGCGTAGTGGAGACCCAGTACTTC. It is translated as CASIGGGVVETQYF.

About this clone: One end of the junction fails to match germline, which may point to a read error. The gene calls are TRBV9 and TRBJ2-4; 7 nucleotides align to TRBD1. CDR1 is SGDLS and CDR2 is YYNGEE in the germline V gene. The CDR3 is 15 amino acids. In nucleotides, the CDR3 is TGTGCCAGCAGCCCGTCAGGGGGAGCCCAAAACATTCAGTACTTC. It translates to CASSPSGGAQNIQYF.

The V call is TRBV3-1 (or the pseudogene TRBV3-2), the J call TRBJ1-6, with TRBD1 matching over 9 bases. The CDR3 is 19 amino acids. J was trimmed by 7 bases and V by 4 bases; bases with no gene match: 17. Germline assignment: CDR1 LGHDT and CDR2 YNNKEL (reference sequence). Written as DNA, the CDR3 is TGTGCCAGCAGCCCACCGACCCCTCCCGGGACAGGGAGGAATTCACCCCTCCACTTT. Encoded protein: CASSPPTPPGTGRNSPLHF.

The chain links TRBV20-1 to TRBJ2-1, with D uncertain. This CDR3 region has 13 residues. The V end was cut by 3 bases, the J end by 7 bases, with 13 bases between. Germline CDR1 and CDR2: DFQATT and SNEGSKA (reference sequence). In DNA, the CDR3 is TGCAGTGCTAGTCGCGCCCTCCAAAATGAGCAGTTCTTC. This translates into CSASRALQNEQFF.

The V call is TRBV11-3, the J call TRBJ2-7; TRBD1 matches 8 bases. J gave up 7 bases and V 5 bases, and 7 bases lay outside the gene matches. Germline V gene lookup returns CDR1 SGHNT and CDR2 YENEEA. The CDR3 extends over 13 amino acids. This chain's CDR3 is CASSNKDRDEQYF. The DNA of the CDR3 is TGTGCCAGCAGCAACAAGGACAGGGATGAGCAGTACTTC.

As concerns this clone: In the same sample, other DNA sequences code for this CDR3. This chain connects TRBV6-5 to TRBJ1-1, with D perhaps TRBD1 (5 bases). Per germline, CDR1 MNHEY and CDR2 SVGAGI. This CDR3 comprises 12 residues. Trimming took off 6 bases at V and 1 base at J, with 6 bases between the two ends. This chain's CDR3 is CASRGQNTEAFF. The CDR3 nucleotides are TGTGCCAGCAGGGGGCAGAACACTGAAGCTTTCTTT.

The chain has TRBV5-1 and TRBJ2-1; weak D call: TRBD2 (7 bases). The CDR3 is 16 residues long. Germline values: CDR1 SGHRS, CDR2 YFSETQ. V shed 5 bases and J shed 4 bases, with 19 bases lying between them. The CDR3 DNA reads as TGCGCCAGCAGGGGAGGTGGCGGGGGCCTTTACAATGAGCAGTTCTTC. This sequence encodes CASRGGGGGLYNEQFF.

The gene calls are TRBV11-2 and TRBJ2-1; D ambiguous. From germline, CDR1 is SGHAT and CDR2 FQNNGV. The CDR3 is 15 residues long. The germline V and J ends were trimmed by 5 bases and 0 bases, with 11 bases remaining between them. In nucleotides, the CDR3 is TGTGCCAGCAGCCCATTCAGATACTCCTACAATGAGCAGTTCTTC. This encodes CASSPFRYSYNEQFF.